This T cell receptor (beta chain) stems from a study of Graves' ophthalmopathy and Graves' hyperthyroidism. Study summary: Peripheral blood (taken before any treatment) was collected at initial diagnosis.

Amplification from RNA transcripts yielded the TCR beta CDR3 regions. HTBI-primed RT-PCR formed the first round, and a multiplex PCR formed the second. TCRdb fed the multiplex PCR reads into MiXCR, producing one record per CDR3 protein. The sample lists some 400,000 distinct CDR3 sequences, approximately 16% occurring once. This CDR3 is 12 amino acids long. From germline, CDR1 is DFQATT and CDR2 SNEGSKA (reference sequence). Trimming cost V 3 bases and J 1 base, with 7 bases left between them. This clonotype was observed many times. It was from 8 to 10 ml of fresh peripheral blood that the PBMCs came. Sample: peripheral blood. This chain uses TRBV20-1 with TRBJ2-7, with D possibly matching TRBD1 (5 bases). This receptor was identified in a young woman with Graves' ophthalmopathy. CDR3 residues: CSARGLSYEQYF. For the CDR3, the DNA is TGCAGTGCTAGGGGGCTATCCTACGAGCAGTACTTC.